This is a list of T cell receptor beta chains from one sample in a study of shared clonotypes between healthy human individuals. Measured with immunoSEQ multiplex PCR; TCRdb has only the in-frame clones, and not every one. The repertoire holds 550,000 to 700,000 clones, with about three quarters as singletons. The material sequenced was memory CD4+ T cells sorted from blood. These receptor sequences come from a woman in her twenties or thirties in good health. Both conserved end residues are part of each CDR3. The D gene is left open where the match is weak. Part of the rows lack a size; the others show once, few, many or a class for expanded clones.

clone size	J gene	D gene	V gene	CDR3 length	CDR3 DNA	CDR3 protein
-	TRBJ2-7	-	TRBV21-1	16	TGTGCCAGCGGGGGACACTGGGGCCGCGTGACTAAGGAGCAGTACTTC	CASGGHWGRVTKEQYF
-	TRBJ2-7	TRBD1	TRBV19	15	TGTGCCAGTAGTATAGCTGGACAGGGGACCTACGAGCAGTACTTC	CASSIAGQGTYEQYF
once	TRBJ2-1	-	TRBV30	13	TGTGCCTGGAGTGTCTCAGATTACAATGAGCAGTTCTTC	CAWSVSDYNEQFF
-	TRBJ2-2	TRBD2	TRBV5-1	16	TGCGCCAGCAGCTTTTTAGCGGGAGAGGACACCGGGGAGCTGTTTTTT	CASSFLAGEDTGELFF
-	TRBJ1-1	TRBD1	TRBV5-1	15	TGCGCCAGCAGCTTGGAGGGACAGCCAAACACTGAAGCTTTCTTT	CASSLEGQPNTEAFF
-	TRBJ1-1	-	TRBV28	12	TGTGCCAGCAGCCTTCAGATTCGGGCGGCTTTCTTT	CASSLQIRAAFF
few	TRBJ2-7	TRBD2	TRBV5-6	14	TGTGCCAGCAGCGCGGGAGGGAATTCCTACGAGCAGTACTTC	CASSAGGNSYEQYF
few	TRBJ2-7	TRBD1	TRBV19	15	TGTGCCAGTAGTCTACCAGGACAGGGAACCTACGAGCAGTACTTC	CASSLPGQGTYEQYF
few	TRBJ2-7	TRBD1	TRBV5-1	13	TGCGCCGGATGTCCGGCAGGGGGCAGGGAGCAGTACTTC	CAGCPAGGREQYF
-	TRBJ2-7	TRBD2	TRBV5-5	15	TGTGCCAGCAGACCACTAGCGGGGGGGACCTACGAGCAGTACTTC	CASRPLAGGTYEQYF
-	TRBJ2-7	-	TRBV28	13	TGTGCCAGCACCCCGGGGGCCCCCTACGAGCAGTACTTC	CASTPGAPYEQYF
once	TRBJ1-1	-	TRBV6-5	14	TGTGCCAGTAGGGATAAGAGATTGAACACTGAAGCTTTCTTT	CASRDKRLNTEAFF
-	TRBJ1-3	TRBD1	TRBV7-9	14	TGTGCCAGCAGACCCGGGACAGATGGAAACACCATATATTTT	CASRPGTDGNTIYF
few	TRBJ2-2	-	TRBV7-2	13	TGTGCCAGCAGCTCACGGATTGGCGGGGAGCTGTTTTTT	CASSSRIGGELFF
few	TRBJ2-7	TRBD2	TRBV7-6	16	TGTGCCAGCAGCTCCCACGGGACTAGCGGGACGTACGAGCAGTACTTC	CASSSHGTSGTYEQYF